This T cell receptor (beta chain) came from a study of T cell repertoires in cytomegalovirus infection. Study as a whole: Both CMV infection and a matching HLA type were indicated by public TCR beta signatures.

The CDR3 has 16 amino acids. Germline assignment: CDR1 MNHEY and CDR2 SVGAGI. V dropped 7 bases and J dropped 0; count of bases not matched to a gene: 6. One entry per CDR3 protein results from TCRdb running MiXCR on the reads. The table includes 650,000 to 850,000 distinct CDR3 sequences, almost 30% detected once. About this clonotype: Its matching antigen is unknown.

This specimen consisted of cultured CD8+ T cells from PBMCs, obtained from culture after CMV antigen stimulation. This chain links TRBV6-5 with TRBJ2-5; 12 nucleotides line up with TRBD2. This clonotype was obtained from a human donor in good health (CMV status not recorded). Some clones in this sample may be carry-over from other donors' samples. Here the CDR3 DNA reads TGTGCCAGCAAGCCTAGCGGGGGGGTGAACCAAGAGACCCAGTACTTC. It encodes CASKPSGGVNQETQYF.